The next 5 T cell receptor beta chains were all read from a single sample in a study of T cells after yellow fever vaccination. From the 5' RACE reads, TCRdb called clonotypes with MiXCR, one entry per CDR3 protein. The sample lists under 250,000 distinct CDR3 sequences, around 7% occurring once. The sample here was CD4+ T cells sorted from PBMCs, taken 15 days after the yellow fever booster vaccination. The source of these receptors is a young man who received the YFV17D yellow fever vaccine.

This clonotype was recorded many times. V usage is TRBV7-2 and J usage is TRBJ2-6; D is unresolved. The CDR3 consists of 13 residues. In germline, CDR1 is SGHTA, CDR2 FQGNSA. The germline V and J ends were trimmed by 4 bases and 4 bases, with 5 bases remaining between them. DNA for the CDR3: TGTGCCAGCAGCTCTGAGGGGGCCAACGTCCTGACTTTC. It yields the protein CASSSEGANVLTF.

This clonotype was counted a few times. The chain combines TRBV5-4 with TRBJ2-7; 7 bases match TRBD1. Germline trimming cut 4 bases from V and 1 base from J; bases unmatched to any gene: 11. Germline V gene lookup returns CDR1 SGHNT and CDR2 YYREEE (reference sequence). This CDR3 is built from 16 residues. This CDR3 is CASSLGTGTVSYEQYF. CDR3 nucleotides: TGTGCCAGCAGCCTTGGCACCGGGACAGTGTCCTACGAGCAGTACTTC.

J is TRBJ2-4 and V is TRBV6-5; 10 positions agree with TRBD1. Germline V gene sequence: CDR1 MNHEY, CDR2 SVGAGI. V gave up 4 bases and J gave up 5 bases; unmatched junction bases: 5. The CDR3 length is 15 residues. CDR3 region: CASSSRDRGENIQYF. As DNA, the CDR3 is TGTGCCAGCAGTTCTCGGGACAGGGGTGAAAACATTCAGTACTTC.

The chain links TRBV6-5 to TRBJ2-1; 8 bases fit TRBD1. Per the germline V gene, CDR1 is MNHEY and CDR2 is SVGAGI. The CDR3 runs to 15 residues. V shed 2 bases and J 13 bases; nucleotides not matched to a gene: 13. The CDR3 is CASSYALGTGSSQFF. The CDR3 DNA sequence: TGTGCCAGCAGTTACGCCCTTGGGACAGGATCTAGCCAGTTCTTC.

V is TRBV9 and J is TRBJ2-1; 11 bases agree with TRBD2. Germline trimming cut 3 bases from V and 6 bases from J; bases unmatched to any gene: 11. This CDR3 contains 17 residues. Germline assignment: CDR1 SGDLS and CDR2 YYNGEE. CDR3 nucleotides: TGTGCCAGCAGCGGACATTTAGCGGGAGGGTTCGCCAATGAGCAGTTCTTC. As protein: CASSGHLAGGFANEQFF.